These 27 T cell receptor beta chains came from one sample sequenced in a study of radiotherapy plus CTLA-4 blockade in lung cancer. Method: immunoSEQ multiplex PCR; TCRdb's copy keeps in-frame clones and lacks some. The repertoire includes some 60,000 clones, 75% to 85% of them detected once, and about 4% sits in the top ten. The sample in question was peripheral blood, obtained from a patient treated with radiotherapy plus ipilimumab. All receptors come from a human donor with non-small cell lung cancer who had a partial response to radiotherapy plus ipilimumab.

The chain recombines TRBV19 with TRBJ1-6; 9 bases agree with TRBD1. The CDR3 contains 15 residues. Germline CDR1 is LNHDA and CDR2 is SQIVND (reference sequence). V lost 4 bases to trimming and J lost 7 bases; unmatched junction nucleotides: 5. The CDR3 spells CASSTTGTGNSPLHF. CDR3 nucleotides: TGTGCCAGTAGTACCACCGGGACAGGGAATTCACCCCTCCACTTT.

In this sample, this clone turned up a few times. This chain links TRBV19 with TRBJ1-2; no clear D gene. CDR3 length equals 14 residues. Germline V CDR1 and CDR2: LNHDA, SQIVND (reference sequence). V gave up 7 bases and J gave up 3 bases, with 15 bases separating them. Here the CDR3 DNA reads TGTGCCAGTACCCGGAGGCAGCCCCACTATGGCTACACCTTC. Its protein product is CASTRRQPHYGYTF.

The rearrangement links TRBV30 to TRBJ1-6; 7 positions agree with TRBD1. V gave up 3 bases and J gave up 5 bases; unmatched junction bases: 7. The V gene's germline CDR1 is GTSNPN and CDR2 SVGIG (reference sequence). The CDR3 spans 15 residues. This CDR3 is CAWRYRTGNNSPLHF. CDR3 in DNA: TGTGCCTGGAGGTATAGGACAGGCAATAATTCACCCCTCCACTTT.

This clone was seen a handful of times. V usage is TRBV7-6 and J usage is TRBJ1-4; D is undetermined. CDR1 is SGHVS and CDR2 is FNYEAQ in the germline V gene. V lost 5 bases and J lost 8, with 15 bases in between. The CDR3 totals 14 residues. The CDR3 DNA follows: TGTGCCAGCAGCCCGACGAACGGAGGGGAAAAACTGTTTTTT. This translates into CASSPTNGGEKLFF.

V usage is TRBV19 and J usage is TRBJ2-4; possibly TRBD1 for D (6 bases). V was trimmed by 3 bases and J by 0 bases, leaving 15 bases between them. The CDR3 has 17 residues. The V gene's germline CDR1 is LNHDA and CDR2 SQIVND (reference sequence). The CDR3 DNA is TGTGCCAGTAGTATCTTGGACAGACGGGGAGCCAAAAACATTCAGTACTTC. As protein: CASSILDRRGAKNIQYF.

This chain joins TRBV19 and TRBJ1-2, with 8 bases that match TRBD1. There are 14 residues in the CDR3. V was pared by 5 bases and J by 7 bases, with 9 bases of the junction left unmatched. Germline CDR1 and CDR2: LNHDA and SQIVND (reference sequence). For the CDR3, the DNA is TGTGCCAGTAGTTCCGGACAGGGCCGGGGTGGCTACACCTTC. It yields the protein CASSSGQGRGGYTF.

This rearrangement joins TRBV18 to TRBJ2-3, with 7 bases lining up with TRBD1. V shed 4 bases and J 2 bases; nucleotides not matched to a gene: 3. Germline values: CDR1 KGHSH, CDR2 LQKENI. The CDR3 loop spans 14 amino acids. The CDR3 sequence: CASSLGTDTDTQYF. For the CDR3, the DNA is TGTGCCAGCTCACTCGGGACAGACACAGATACGCAGTATTTT.

The chain couples TRBV28 to TRBJ1-2, with 10 bases matching TRBD1. The trim removed 6 bases at V and 4 bases at J, leaving 5 bases unmatched. The CDR3 is 14 residues long. The V gene's germline CDR1 is MDHEN and CDR2 SYDVKM. The CDR3 loop reads CASSQTGGGYGYTF. CDR3 nucleotides: TGTGCCAGCAGCCAGACAGGGGGCGGCTATGGCTACACCTTC.

Of note for this clone: At one end, the junction sequence differs from germline, possibly due to a read error. V usage is TRBV9 and J usage is TRBJ2-7, with TRBD1 identical over 11 bases. The CDR3 extends over 14 amino acids. The V gene's germline CDR1 is SGDLS and CDR2 YYNGEE. CDR3 protein: CASSVDSGTGGLGF. CDR3 coding DNA: TGTGCCAGCAGCGTAGACTCCGGGACAGGGGGATTAGGCTTC.

V gene TRBV7-9 combines with J gene TRBJ2-1; D is possibly TRBD1 (5 bases). CDR1 is SEHNR and CDR2 is FQNEAQ in the germline V gene (reference sequence). The CDR3 is 14 amino acids. V was shortened by 2 bases and J by 5 bases, with 10 bases between the two germline ends. The chain's CDR3 is CASSLQDSHNEQFF. Here the CDR3 DNA reads TGTGCCAGCAGCTTACAAGACAGCCACAATGAGCAGTTCTTC.

V is TRBV2 and J is TRBJ2-5, with TRBD1 identical over 11 bases. The J call may be mistaken, given a closer DNA end match to TRBJ2-7. Germline V gene sequence: CDR1 SNHLY, CDR2 FYNNEI. The CDR3 length is 15 residues. The CDR3 DNA is TGTGCCAGCAGTGAGGGACAGGGGGGGCCCTACGAGCAGTACTTC. Its protein product is CASSEGQGGPYEQYF.

The chain joins TRBV5-5 to TRBJ1-1; D is undetermined. V was clipped by 7 bases and J by 4 bases, with 14 bases between them. The CDR3 covers 13 residues. Germline assignment: CDR1 SGHKS and CDR2 YYEKEE (reference sequence). DNA for the CDR3: TGTGCCAGCCAAGCCCTTTCGGGCACTGAAGCTTTCTTT. Amino acids: CASQALSGTEAFF. Supplemented by reference TRBV5-5 and TRBJ1-1, the full variable domain reads DAGVTQSPTHLIKTRGQQVTLRCSPISGHKSVSWYQQVLGQGPQFIFQYYEKEERGRGNFPDRFSARQFPNYSSELNVNALLLGDSALYLCASQALSGTEAFFGQGTRLTVV.

J is TRBJ2-1 and V is TRBV11-2; 9 nucleotides match TRBD1. Trimming removed 7 bases from V and 7 bases from J; junction bases left unmatched: 14. The germline V gene encodes CDR1 SGHAT and CDR2 FQNNGV. This CDR3 comprises 16 residues. CDR3 region: CASTPKDRGWDNEQFF. For the CDR3, the DNA is TGTGCCAGCACCCCGAAGGACAGGGGCTGGGATAATGAGCAGTTCTTC.

In nucleotides, the CDR3 is TGTGCCAGCAGTAACAGGCTACGGGAGACCCAGTACTTC. This sequence encodes CASSNRLRETQYF. The chain links TRBV9 to TRBJ2-5, with D possibly being TRBD1 (5 bases). CDR1 and CDR2 (germline): SGDLS, YYNGEE. Trimming pared 5 bases from V and 5 bases from J, leaving 13 bases between. The CDR3 has 13 residues.

The chain links TRBV21-1 to TRBJ2-1; TRBD2 was called by the table and not checked on the DNA. TRBV21-1 is described as a pseudogene. The CDR3 consists of 16 residues. The CDR3 is CASSKSKAGFPNEQFF. DNA for the CDR3: TGTGCCAGCAGCAAATCCAAAGCGGGTTTTCCCAATGAGCAGTTCTTC.

The V gene is TRBV7-2, the J gene TRBJ2-3; D is perhaps TRBD2 (6 bases). Trimming took 5 bases from V and 5 from J, leaving 20 bases between them. This CDR3 is 16 amino acids long. CDR1 and CDR2 from the germline V gene are SGHTA and FQGNSA. CDR3 nucleotides: TGTGCCAGCAGCCCCCTAGGCGGGGTTCGTCGAGATACGCAGTATTTT. Its protein is CASSPLGGVRRDTQYF.

The rearrangement links TRBV19 to TRBJ1-3; D possibly corresponds to TRBD1 (5 bases). Trimming cost V 7 bases and J 0 bases, with 10 bases left between them. This CDR3 contains 14 residues. Looked up from germline, CDR1 is LNHDA and CDR2 is SQIVND (reference sequence). CDR3 nucleotide sequence: TGTGCCAGTAACAGGATATCCTCTGGAAACACCATATATTTT. Translation gives CASNRISSGNTIYF.

The chain recombines TRBV10-3 with TRBJ2-5; 10 bases map to TRBD1. In germline, CDR1 is ENHRY, CDR2 SYGVKD. The CDR3 runs to 14 residues. With V trimmed by 4 bases and J by 5 bases, 4 bases remained unmatched. The CDR3 DNA reads as TGTGCCATCAGTGCTGGACAGGGGGTCGAGACCCAGTACTTC. It specifies CAISAGQGVETQYF.

About this clone itself: In the same sample, other DNA sequences code for this CDR3. The J gene is TRBJ1-2, the V gene TRBV5-8; D ambiguous. The CDR3 consists of 14 residues. The germline CDR1 and CDR2 sequences are SGHTS and YDEGEE. Trimming cost V 1 base and J 5 bases, with 12 bases left between them. For the CDR3, the DNA is TGTGCCAGCAGCTTGTCGGGAGGCTGGTATGGCTACACCTTC. This gives the protein CASSLSGGWYGYTF.

The genes are TRBV28 and TRBJ2-7; D might be TRBD2 (5 bases). Trimming pared 3 bases from V and 2 bases from J, leaving 11 bases between. This CDR3 is built from 14 residues. Germline CDR1 and CDR2: MDHEN and SYDVKM. CDR3: CASSFWGEAYEQYF. CDR3 bases: TGTGCCAGCAGTTTCTGGGGAGAAGCCTACGAGCAGTACTTC. Using reference TRBV28 and TRBJ2-7 for the parts outside the CDR3, the full variable domain is DVKVTQSSRYLVKRTGEKVFLECVQDMDHENMFWYRQDPGLGLRLIYFSYDVKMKEKGDIPEGYSVSREKKERFSLILESASTNQTSMYLCASSFWGEAYEQYFGPGTRLTVT.

This clone was recorded once. The V and J genes are TRBV19 and TRBJ1-3; weak D call: TRBD1 (5 bases). Trimming left V 5 bases short and J 1 base short, with 12 bases between. The CDR3 is 15 residues long. Germline assignment: CDR1 LNHDA and CDR2 SQIVND (reference sequence). The CDR3 DNA reads as TGTGCCAGTAGTCGTTTGGGGGGATCTGGAAACACCATATATTTT. It translates to CASSRLGGSGNTIYF.

V usage is TRBV5-1 and J usage is TRBJ1-1; 8 bases map to TRBD1. The CDR3 length is 15 residues. The germline gives CDR1 SGHRS, CDR2 YFSETQ. V lost 0 bases to trimming and J lost 8 bases; unmatched junction nucleotides: 9. The CDR3 sequence: CASSLAGQGGSEAFF. CDR3 nucleotide sequence: TGCGCCAGCAGCTTGGCCGGACAGGGCGGATCGGAAGCTTTCTTT. Full variable domain (missing parts from reference TRBV5-1 and TRBJ1-1): KAGVTQTPRYLIKTRGQQVTLSCSPISGHRSVSWYQQTPGQGLQFLFEYFSETQRNKGNFPGRFSGRQFSNSRSEMNVSTLELGDSALYLCASSLAGQGGSEAFFGQGTRLTVV.

The V gene is TRBV5-1, the J gene TRBJ2-2; D is possibly TRBD2 (6 bases). CDR1 and CDR2 from the germline V gene are SGHRS and YFSETQ. V lost 0 bases and J 3 bases, leaving 6 bases between the germline ends. CDR3 length: 14 residues. The CDR3 loop reads CASSLAGDTGELFF. The CDR3 nucleotides read TGCGCCAGCAGCTTGGCGGGGGACACCGGGGAGCTGTTTTTT.

V usage is TRBV11-2 and J usage is TRBJ1-4, with a tentative D call TRBD1 (6 bases). CDR1 is SGHAT and CDR2 is FQNNGV in the germline V gene. The CDR3 consists of 13 residues. Trimming stripped 7 bases from V and 8 bases from J, with 14 bases between. The chain's CDR3 is CASTSGAEEKLFF. Written as DNA, the CDR3 is TGTGCCAGCACCTCAGGGGCGGAAGAAAAACTGTTTTTT.

This clone was found a few times. J is TRBJ2-3 and V is TRBV9, with 8 bases aligning to TRBD2. The V and J ends lost 2 bases and 4 bases, in that order; junction bases with no gene match: 12. The CDR3 has 17 amino acids. Germline V gene data show CDR1 as SGDLS and CDR2 as YYNGEE. CDR3 nucleotide sequence: TGTGCCAGCAGCGTCGGTACGGGGGGGGCATCAGCAGATACGCAGTATTTT. Amino acid sequence: CASSVGTGGASADTQYF.

CDR3 sequence reads: CASSFAGQGGEKLFF. CDR3 nucleotide sequence: TGTGCCAGCAGCTTTGCGGGACAGGGGGGGGAAAAACTGTTTTTT. The V and J genes are TRBV5-4 and TRBJ1-4; TRBD1 matches 11 bases. Germline V lookup: CDR1 SGHNT, CDR2 YYREEE (reference sequence). V lost 2 bases and J lost 8; bases outside the gene matches: 5. The CDR3 length is 15 residues. Complete variable domain (other parts from reference TRBV5-4 and TRBJ1-4): ETGVTQSPTHLIKTRGQQVTLRCSSQSGHNTVSWYQQALGQGPQFIFQYYREEENGRGNFPPRFSGLQFPNYSSELNVNALELDDSALYLCASSFAGQGGEKLFFGSGTQLSVL.

This clone was seen just once. The rearrangement joins TRBV27 to TRBJ1-2; a possible D gene is TRBD1 (5 bases). Germline lookup yields CDR1 MNHEY and CDR2 SMNVEV (reference sequence). This CDR3 has 13 amino acids. Trimming pared 2 bases from V and 8 bases from J, leaving 12 bases between. CDR3 in amino acids: CASSLLAGWGYTF. The CDR3 DNA reads TGTGCCAGCAGTTTACTGGCAGGGTGGGGCTACACCTTC.